This TCR beta chain comes out of a study of T cells after yellow fever vaccination. Study-level information: Some fractions had low cell numbers, and these were prepared with SMART-Seq v4 Ultra Low Input.

TCRdb processed the 5' RACE reads anew with MiXCR; each CDR3 protein has one entry. In the table there are a few hundred thousand distinct CDR3 sequences, about 7.8% of which are singletons. Study-wide findings and caveats: Peaking faster, on day 5 versus 15, the secondary response was nonetheless weaker. It was a small share of clonotypes that appeared in both CD4 and CD8 compartments. Primary-vaccination clones mostly resurfaced post-booster (about 95% CD4, roughly 90% CD8).

Note on this clonotype: The antigen remains undetermined.

The CDR3 contains 16 residues. V lost 8 bases and J 5 bases, leaving 21 bases between the germline ends. This clonotype was sampled from a man aged 18 to 30 who received the YFV17D yellow fever vaccine. This chain links TRBV12-3 or TRBV12-4 with TRBJ2-2, with D possibly matching TRBD1 (6 bases). The sample here was PBMCs, taken more than 40 days after the first yellow fever vaccination. The CDR3 bases are TGTGCCAGCGGACTCCGGAACAGGGTTTGGACCGGGGAGCTGTTTTTT. Its protein product is CASGLRNRVWTGELFF.